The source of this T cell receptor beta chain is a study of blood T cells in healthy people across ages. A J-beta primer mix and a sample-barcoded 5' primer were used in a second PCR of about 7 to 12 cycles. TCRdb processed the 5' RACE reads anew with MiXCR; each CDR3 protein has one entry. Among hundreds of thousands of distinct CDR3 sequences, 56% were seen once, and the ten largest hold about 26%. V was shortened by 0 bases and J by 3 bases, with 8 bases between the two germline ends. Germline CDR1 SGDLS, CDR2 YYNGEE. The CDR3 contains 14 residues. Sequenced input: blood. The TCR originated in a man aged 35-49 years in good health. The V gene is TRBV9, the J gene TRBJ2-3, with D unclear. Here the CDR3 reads CASSVGLGTDTQYF. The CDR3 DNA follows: TGTGCCAGCAGCGTAGGCTTGGGAACAGATACGCAGTATTTT.